This T cell receptor (beta chain) stems from a study of blood T cell repertoires in COVID-19 (TCRdb year 2020). About the study as a whole: Collaborator samples came from the United States, Italy and Spain and covered acute and convalescent phases of COVID-19. The material from the prospective study consisted of cDNA or gDNA derived from T cells, B-cell-depleted T cells, or PBMCs. Deeply sampled blood TCRbeta repertoires from subjects exposed to, actively infected with, or recovered from COVID-19 were included in the dataset. The repertoires were made available in a free public database intended to serve as a resource for research on the immune response to SARS-CoV-2. Samples came from the ongoing ImmuneRACE study (first 160 participants) plus 1,254 subjects from 6 global collaborators. A de-identified subject ID, COVID-19 status, age in years and sex were almost always included in the sample metadata. Where HLA class I and class II types were available, the types were taken from metadata supplied by the sample provider, not from assay-based typing.

The immunoSEQ Assay, a bias-controlled multiplex PCR, was used to amplify TCRbeta CDR3 regions from genomic DNA. The source study handled its data this way. Within the assay, amplification of reference gene primers was used to estimate how many nucleated cells each sample contained. Sequence reads were collapsed and filtered to measure the absolute abundance of every unique TCRbeta CDR3 rearrangement. For each sample, productive Simpson clonality was calculated as the square root of Simpson's diversity index over productive rearrangements. TCRdb took this table from immuneACCESS and kept in-frame rearrangements with V and J called. Such tables lack part of the clones; where checked against another copy, unresolved V genes explain under half of the gap, and the rest is unexplained. Clone size and the V and J calls come from that table; the DNA yielded D and trimming. Recorded for this sample are approximately 150,000 clones; approximately 87% of them occurred a single time. Approximately 6.5% of the sample comes from the top ten.

Comment on this clone: Its binding antigen is unknown. Base quality data are lacking; no much larger clone is found one base away.

V and J are trimmed by 6 bases and 4 bases, and the gene matches miss 1 base of the junction. The CDR3 contains 15 residues, cysteine and phenylalanine counted. Solely the CDR3 DNA is kept, with 45 bases framed from the first base. Looking up the germline V gene yields CDR1 MDHEN and CDR2 SYDVKM. Each collaborating institution followed its own protocols to collect whole blood in K2EDTA tubes. For TCRbeta analysis, collaborator samples were shipped as frozen whole blood, as isolated PBMCs, or as DNA extracted from either sample type. Points the paper makes about the study in general: The quantity of clinical and demographic metadata differed by source and by participant and was supplied without curation.

What was sequenced was peripheral blood. The receptor chain draws on TRBV28 and TRBJ2-2; 14 bases in the middle match TRBD2. The origin of this receptor is an older man with acute or convalescent COVID-19. The DNA sequence is given as TGTGCCAGCAGAGGACTAGCGGGAGGCACCGGGGAGCTGTTTTTT. This gives the protein CASRGLAGGTGELFF.